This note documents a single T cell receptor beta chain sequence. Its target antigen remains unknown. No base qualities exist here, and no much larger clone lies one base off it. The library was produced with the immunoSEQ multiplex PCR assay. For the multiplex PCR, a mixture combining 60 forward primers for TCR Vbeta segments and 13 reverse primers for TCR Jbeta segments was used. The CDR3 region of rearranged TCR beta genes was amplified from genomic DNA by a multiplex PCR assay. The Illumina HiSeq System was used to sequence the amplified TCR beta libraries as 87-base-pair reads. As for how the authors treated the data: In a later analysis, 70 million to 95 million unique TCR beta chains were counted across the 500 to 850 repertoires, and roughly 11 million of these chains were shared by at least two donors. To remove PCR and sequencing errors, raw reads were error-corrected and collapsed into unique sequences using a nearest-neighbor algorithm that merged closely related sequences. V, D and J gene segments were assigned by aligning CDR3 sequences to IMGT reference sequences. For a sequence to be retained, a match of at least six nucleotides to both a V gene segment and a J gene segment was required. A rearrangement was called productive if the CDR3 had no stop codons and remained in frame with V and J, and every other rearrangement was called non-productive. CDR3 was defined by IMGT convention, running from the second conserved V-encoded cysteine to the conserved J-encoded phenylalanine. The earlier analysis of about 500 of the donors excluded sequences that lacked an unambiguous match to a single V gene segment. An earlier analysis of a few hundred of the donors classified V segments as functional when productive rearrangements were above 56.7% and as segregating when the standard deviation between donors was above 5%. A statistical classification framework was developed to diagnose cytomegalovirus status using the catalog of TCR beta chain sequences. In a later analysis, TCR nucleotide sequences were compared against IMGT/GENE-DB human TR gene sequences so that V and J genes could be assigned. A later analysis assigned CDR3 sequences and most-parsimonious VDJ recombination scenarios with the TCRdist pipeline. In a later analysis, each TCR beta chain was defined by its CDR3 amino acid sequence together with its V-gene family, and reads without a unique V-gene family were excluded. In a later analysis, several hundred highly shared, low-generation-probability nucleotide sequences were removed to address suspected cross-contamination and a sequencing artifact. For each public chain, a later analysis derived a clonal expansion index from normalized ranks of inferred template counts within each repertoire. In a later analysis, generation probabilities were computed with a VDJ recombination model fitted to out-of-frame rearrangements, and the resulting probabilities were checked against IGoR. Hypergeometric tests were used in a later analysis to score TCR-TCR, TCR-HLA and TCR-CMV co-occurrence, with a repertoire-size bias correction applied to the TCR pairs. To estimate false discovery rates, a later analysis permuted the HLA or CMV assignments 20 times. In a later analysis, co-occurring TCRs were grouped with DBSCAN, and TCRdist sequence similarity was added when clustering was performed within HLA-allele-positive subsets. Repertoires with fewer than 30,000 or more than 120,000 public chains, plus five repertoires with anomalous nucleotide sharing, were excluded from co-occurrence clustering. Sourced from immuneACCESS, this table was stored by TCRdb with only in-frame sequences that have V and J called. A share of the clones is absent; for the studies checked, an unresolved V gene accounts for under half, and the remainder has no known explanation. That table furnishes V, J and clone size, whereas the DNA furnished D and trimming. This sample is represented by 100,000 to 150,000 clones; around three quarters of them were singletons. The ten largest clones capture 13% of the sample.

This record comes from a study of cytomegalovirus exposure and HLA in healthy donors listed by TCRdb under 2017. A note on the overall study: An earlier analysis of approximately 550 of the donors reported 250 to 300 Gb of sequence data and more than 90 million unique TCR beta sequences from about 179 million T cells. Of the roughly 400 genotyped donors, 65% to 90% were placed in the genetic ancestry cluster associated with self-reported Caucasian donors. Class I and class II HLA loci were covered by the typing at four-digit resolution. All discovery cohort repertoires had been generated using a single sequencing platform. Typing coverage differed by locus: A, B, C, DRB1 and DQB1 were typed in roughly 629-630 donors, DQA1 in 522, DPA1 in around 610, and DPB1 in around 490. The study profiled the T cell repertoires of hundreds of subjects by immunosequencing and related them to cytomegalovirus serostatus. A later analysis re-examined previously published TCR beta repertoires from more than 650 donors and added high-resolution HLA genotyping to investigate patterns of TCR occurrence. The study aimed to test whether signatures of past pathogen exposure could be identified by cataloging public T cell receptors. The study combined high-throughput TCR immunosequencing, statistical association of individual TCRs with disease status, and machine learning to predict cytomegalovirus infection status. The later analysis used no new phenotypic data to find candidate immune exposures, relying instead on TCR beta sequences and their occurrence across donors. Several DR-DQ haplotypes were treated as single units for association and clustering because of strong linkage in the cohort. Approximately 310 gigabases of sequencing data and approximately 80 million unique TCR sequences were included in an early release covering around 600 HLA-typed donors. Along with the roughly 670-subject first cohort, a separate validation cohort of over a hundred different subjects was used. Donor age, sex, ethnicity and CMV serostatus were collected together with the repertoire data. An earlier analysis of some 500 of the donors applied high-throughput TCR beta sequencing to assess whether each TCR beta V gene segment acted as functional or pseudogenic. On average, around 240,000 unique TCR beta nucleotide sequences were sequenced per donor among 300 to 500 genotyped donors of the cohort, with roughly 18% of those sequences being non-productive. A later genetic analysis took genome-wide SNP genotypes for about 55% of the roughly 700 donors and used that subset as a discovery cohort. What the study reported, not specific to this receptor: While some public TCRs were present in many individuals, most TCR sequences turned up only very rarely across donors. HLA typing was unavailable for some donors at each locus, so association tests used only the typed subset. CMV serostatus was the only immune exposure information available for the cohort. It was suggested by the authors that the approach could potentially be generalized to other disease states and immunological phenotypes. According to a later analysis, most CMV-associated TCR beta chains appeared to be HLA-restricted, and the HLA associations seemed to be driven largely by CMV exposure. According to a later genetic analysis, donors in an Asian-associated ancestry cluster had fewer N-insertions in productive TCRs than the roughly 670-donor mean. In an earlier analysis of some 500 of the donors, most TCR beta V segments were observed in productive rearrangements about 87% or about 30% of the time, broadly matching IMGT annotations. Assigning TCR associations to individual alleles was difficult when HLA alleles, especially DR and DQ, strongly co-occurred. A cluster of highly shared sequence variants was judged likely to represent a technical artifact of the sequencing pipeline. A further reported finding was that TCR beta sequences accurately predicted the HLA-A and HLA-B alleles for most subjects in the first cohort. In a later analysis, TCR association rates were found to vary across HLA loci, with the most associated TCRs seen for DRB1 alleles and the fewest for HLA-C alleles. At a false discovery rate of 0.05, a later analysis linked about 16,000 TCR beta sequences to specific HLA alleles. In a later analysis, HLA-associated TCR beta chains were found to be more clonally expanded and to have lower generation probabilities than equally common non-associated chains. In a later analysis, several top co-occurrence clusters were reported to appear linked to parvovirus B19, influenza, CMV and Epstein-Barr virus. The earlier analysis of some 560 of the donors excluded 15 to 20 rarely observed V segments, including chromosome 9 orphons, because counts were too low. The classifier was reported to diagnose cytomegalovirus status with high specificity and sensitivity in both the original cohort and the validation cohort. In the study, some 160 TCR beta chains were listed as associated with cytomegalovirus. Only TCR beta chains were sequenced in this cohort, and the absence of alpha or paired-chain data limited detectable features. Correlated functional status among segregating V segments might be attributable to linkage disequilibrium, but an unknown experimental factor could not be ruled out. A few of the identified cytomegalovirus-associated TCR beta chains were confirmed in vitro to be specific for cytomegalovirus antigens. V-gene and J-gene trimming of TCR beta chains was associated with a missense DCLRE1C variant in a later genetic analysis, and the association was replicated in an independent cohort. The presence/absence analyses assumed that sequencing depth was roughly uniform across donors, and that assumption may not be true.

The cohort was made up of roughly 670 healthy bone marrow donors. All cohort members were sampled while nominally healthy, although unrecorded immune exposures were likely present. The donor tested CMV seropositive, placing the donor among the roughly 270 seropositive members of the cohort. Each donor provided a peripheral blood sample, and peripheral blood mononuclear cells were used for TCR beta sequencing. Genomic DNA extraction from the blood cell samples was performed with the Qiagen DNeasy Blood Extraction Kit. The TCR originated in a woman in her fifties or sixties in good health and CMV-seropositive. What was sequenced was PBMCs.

The sequence in DNA is TGTGCCAGCAGCTTAGTTGGGGTGTCAGCGGCTAATGAAAAACTGTTTTTT. This is translated as CASSLVGVSAANEKLFF. In this chain, TRBV7-8 is recombined with TRBJ1-4; the D gene cannot be resolved reliably. Trimming at the junction amounts to 1 base on V and 3 bases on J, and the germline ends lie 15 bases apart. Sequences SGHVS (CDR1) and FQNEAQ (CDR2) are obtained from the germline V gene. The cysteine opens and the phenylalanine closes a CDR3 of 17 amino acids. The sequence is cut down to CDR3 DNA, 51 bases in frame from base 1.